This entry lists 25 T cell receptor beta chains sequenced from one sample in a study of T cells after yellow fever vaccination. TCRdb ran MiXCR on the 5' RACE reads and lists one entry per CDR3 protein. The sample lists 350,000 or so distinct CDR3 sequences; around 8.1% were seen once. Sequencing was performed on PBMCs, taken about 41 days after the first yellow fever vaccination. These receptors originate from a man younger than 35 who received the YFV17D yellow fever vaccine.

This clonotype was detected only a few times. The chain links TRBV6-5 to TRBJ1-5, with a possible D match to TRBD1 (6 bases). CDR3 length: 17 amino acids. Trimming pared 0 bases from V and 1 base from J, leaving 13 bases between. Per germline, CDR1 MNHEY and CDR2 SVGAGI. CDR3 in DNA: TGTGCCAGCAGTTACTCGGGGGCAGGGGCCAGCAATCAGCCCCAGCATTTT. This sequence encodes CASSYSGAGASNQPQHF.

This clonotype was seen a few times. CDR3 nucleotides: TGCGCCAGCAGCCAAGGGCTACCGAGAGGGGCTAAACACAATGAGCAGTTCTTC. Translating it yields CASSQGLPRGAKHNEQFF. The chain is built from TRBV4-1 and TRBJ2-1, with D perhaps matching TRBD1 or TRBD2 (5 bases each). The germline V gene encodes CDR1 MGHRA and CDR2 YSYEKL. The germline V and J ends were trimmed by 1 base and 5 bases, with 21 bases remaining between them. This CDR3 spans 18 amino acids.

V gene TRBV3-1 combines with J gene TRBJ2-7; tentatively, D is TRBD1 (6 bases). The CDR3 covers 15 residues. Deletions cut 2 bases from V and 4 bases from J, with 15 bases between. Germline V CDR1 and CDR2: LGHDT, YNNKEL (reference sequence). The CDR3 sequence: CASSQSTGIDYEQYF. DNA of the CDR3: TGTGCCAGCAGCCAATCGACAGGCATTGATTACGAGCAGTACTTC.

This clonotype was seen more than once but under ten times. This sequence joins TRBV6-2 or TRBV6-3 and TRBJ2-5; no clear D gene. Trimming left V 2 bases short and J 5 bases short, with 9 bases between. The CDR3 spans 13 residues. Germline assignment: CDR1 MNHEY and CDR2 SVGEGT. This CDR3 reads CASSYGAAETQYF. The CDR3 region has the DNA TGTGCCAGCAGTTACGGTGCGGCGGAGACCCAGTACTTC.

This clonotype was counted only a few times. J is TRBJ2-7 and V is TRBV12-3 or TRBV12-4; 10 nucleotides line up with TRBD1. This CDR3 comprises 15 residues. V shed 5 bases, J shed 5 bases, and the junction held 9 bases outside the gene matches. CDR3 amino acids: CASSGDRGPQDEQYF. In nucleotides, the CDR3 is TGTGCCAGCAGTGGGGACAGGGGACCTCAGGACGAGCAGTACTTC.

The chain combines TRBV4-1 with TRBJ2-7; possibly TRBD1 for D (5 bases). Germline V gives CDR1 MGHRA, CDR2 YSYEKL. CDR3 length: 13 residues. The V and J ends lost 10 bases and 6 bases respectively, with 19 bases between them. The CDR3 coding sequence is TGCGCCACGGGTGGACAAGGGTTGGGCGAGCAGTACTTC. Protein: CATGGQGLGEQYF.

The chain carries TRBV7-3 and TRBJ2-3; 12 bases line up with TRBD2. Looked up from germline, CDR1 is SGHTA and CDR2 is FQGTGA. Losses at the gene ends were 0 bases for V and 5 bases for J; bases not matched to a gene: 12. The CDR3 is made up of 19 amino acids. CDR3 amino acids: CASSLTFLPRTSGEDTQYF. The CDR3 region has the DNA TGTGCCAGCAGCTTAACCTTCTTACCCCGGACTAGCGGGGAAGATACGCAGTATTTT.

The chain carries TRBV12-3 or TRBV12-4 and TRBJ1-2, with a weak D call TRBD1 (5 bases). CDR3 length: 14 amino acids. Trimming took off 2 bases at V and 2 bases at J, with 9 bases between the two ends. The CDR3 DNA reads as TGTGCCAGCAGTTTATTACGGGGGAACTATGGCTACACCTTC. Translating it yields CASSLLRGNYGYTF.

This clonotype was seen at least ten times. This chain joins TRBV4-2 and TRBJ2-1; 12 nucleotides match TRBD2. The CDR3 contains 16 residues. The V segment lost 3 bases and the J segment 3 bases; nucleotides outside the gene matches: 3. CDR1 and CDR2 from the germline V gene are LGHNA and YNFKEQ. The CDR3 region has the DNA TGTGCCAGCAGCCAGGAACTAGCGGGGGGCTACAATGAGCAGTTCTTC. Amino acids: CASSQELAGGYNEQFF.

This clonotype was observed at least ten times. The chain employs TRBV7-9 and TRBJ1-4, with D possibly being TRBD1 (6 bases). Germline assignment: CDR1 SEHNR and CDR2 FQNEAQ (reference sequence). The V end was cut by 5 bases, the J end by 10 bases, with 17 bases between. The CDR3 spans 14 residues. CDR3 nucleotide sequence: TGTGCCAGCAGCGTCCAGGGGAACAAGGGAAAACTGTTTTTT. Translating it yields CASSVQGNKGKLFF. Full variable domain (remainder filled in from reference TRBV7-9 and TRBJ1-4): DTGVSQNPRHKITKRGQNVTFRCDPISEHNRLYWYRQTLGQGPEFLTYFQNEAQLEKSRLLSDRFSAERPKGSFSTLEIQRTEQGDSAMYLCASSVQGNKGKLFFGSGTQLSVL.

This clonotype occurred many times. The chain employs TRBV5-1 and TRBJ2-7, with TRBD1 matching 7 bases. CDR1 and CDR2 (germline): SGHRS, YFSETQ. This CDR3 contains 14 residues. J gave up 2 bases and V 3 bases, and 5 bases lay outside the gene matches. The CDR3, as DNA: TGCGCCAGCAGCTACAGGGACAGAGCCTACGAGCAGTACTTC. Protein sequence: CASSYRDRAYEQYF.

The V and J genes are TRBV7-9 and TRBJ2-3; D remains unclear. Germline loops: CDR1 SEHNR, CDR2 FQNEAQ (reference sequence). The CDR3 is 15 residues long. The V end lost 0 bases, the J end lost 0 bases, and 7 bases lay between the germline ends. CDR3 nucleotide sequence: TGTGCCAGCAGCTTAGCTAGAACTAGCACAGATACGCAGTATTTT. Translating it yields CASSLARTSTDTQYF.

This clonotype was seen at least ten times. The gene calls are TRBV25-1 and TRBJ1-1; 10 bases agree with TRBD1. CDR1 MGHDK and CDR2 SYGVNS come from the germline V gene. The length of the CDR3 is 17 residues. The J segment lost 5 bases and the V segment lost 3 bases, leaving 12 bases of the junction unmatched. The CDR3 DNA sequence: TGTGCCAGCAGTGAGCGATCCGGGACAGGGGTTGGGACTGAAGCTTTCTTT. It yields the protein CASSERSGTGVGTEAFF.

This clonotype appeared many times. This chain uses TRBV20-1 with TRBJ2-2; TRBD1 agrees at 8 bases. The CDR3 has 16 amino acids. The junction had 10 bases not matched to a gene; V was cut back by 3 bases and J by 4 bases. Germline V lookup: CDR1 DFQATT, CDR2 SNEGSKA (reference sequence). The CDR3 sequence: CSARIPGQESTGELFF. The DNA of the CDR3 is TGCAGTGCTAGGATACCGGGACAGGAATCCACCGGGGAGCTGTTTTTT.

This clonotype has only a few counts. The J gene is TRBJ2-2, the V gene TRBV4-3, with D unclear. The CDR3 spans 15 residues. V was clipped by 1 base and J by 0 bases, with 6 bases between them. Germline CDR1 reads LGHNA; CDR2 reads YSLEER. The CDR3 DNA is TGCGCCAGCAGCCAAGTGGCGACGAACACCGGGGAGCTGTTTTTT. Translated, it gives CASSQVATNTGELFF.

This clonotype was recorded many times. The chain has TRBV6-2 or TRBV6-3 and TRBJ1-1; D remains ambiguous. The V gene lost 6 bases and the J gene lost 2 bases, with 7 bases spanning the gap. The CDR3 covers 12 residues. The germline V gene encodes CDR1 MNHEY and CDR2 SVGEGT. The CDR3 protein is CASSWTNTEAFF. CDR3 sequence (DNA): TGTGCCAGCAGCTGGACTAACACTGAAGCTTTCTTT.

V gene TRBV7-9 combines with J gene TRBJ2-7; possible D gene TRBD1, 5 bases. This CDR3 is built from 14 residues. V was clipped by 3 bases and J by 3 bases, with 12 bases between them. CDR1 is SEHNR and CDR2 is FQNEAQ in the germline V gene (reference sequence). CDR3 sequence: CASSFRTNFYEQYF. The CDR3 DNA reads TGTGCCAGCAGCTTTAGGACAAATTTCTACGAGCAGTACTTC.

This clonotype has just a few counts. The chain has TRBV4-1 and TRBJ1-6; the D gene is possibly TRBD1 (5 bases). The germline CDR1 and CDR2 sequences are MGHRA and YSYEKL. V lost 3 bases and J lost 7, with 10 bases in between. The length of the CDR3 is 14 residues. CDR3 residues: CASSQQGVNSPLHF. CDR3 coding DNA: TGCGCCAGCAGCCAGCAAGGGGTAAATTCACCCCTCCACTTT.

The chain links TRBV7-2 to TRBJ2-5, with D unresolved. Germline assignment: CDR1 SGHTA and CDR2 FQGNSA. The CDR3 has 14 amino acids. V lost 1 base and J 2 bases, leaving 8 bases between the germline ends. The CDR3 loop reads CASSLDPVQETQYF. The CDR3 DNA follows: TGTGCCAGCAGCTTAGATCCGGTACAAGAGACCCAGTACTTC.

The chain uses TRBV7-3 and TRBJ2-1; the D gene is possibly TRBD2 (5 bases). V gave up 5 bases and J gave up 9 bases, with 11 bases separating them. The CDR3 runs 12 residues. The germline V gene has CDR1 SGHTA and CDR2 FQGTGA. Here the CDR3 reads CASSRDGVEQFF. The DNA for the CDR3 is TGTGCCAGCAGCCGTGACGGGGTTGAGCAGTTCTTC. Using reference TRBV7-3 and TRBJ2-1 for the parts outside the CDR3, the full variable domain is GAGVSQTPSNKVTEKGKYVELRCDPISGHTALYWYRQSLGQGPEFLIYFQGTGAADDSGLPNDRFFAVRPEGSVSTLKIQRTERGDSAVYLCASSRDGVEQFFGPGTRLTVL.

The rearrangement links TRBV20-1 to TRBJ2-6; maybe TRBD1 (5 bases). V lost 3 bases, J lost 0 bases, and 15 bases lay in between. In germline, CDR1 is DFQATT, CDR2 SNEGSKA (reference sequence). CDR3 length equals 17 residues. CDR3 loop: CSASTRVRPSGANVLTF. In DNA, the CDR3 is TGCAGTGCTAGTACCAGGGTACGACCCTCTGGGGCCAACGTCCTGACTTTC.

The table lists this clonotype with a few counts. The CDR3 here is CASSLATSGQETQYF. The CDR3 DNA follows: TGTGCCAGCAGCTTGGCGACTAGCGGTCAAGAGACCCAGTACTTC. The chain carries TRBV11-1 and TRBJ2-5; TRBD2 aligns across 9 bases. Germline V lookup: CDR1 SGHAT, CDR2 FQDESV (reference sequence). The CDR3 extends over 15 amino acids. The J segment lost 2 bases and the V segment lost 3 bases, leaving 4 bases of the junction unmatched.

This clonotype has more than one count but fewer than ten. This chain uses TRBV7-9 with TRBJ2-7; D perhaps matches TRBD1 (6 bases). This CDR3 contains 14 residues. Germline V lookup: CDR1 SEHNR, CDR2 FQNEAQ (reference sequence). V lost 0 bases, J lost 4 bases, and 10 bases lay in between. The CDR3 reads CASSLADQGYEQYF. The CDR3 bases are TGTGCCAGCAGCTTAGCGGATCAGGGGTACGAGCAGTACTTC.

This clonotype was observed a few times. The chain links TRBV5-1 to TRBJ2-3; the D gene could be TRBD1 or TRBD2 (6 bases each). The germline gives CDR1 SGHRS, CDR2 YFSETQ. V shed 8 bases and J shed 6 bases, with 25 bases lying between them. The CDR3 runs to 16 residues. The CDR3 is CASLRGGTPSGDTQYF. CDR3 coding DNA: TGCGCCAGTCTAAGGGGCGGGACACCCTCAGGGGATACGCAGTATTTT. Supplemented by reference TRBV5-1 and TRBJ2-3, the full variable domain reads KAGVTQTPRYLIKTRGQQVTLSCSPISGHRSVSWYQQTPGQGLQFLFEYFSETQRNKGNFPGRFSGRQFSNSRSEMNVSTLELGDSALYLCASLRGGTPSGDTQYFGPGTRLTVL.

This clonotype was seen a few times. The CDR3 DNA follows: TGTGCCAGCAGTCCGTACAATCAGCCCCAGCATTTT. Translated: CASSPYNQPQHF. This sequence joins TRBV27 and TRBJ1-5; D remains unclear. Germline-derived CDR1 and CDR2 are MNHEY and SMNVEV (reference sequence). The germline V and J ends were trimmed by 5 bases and 3 bases, with 5 bases remaining between them. This CDR3 is built from 12 residues.